Sequencing of this T cell receptor (beta chain) was carried out in a study of T cells in Graves' hyperthyroidism and ophthalmopathy. Study-level points and caveats: Expanded thyroid clonotypes (above 0.001) were mostly also found in blood.

Germline loops: CDR1 DFQATT, CDR2 SNEGSKA (reference sequence). With 8 bases removed from V and 2 bases from J, the gap between germline ends came to 19 bases. The CDR3 is 14 amino acids. Investigators excluded patients with uncontrolled infection, other autoimmune disease, pregnancy or lactation. Together with thyroid ultrasound, orbital computed tomography, serum thyroxine and TRAb, clinical symptoms were used for diagnoses. RNA transcripts served as the template for amplifying TCR beta CDR3 regions. A set of HTBI primers served as the primers for a first-round RT-PCR of the TCR CDR3. TCRdb re-analysed the multiplex PCR reads in MiXCR, keeping a single row per CDR3 protein. Found here are about 580,000 distinct CDR3 sequences, roughly 50% of them singletons; the top ten hold around 8%. Points on this clonotype: As yet, its antigen is unknown.

This chain joins TRBV20-1 and TRBJ2-7, with a tentative D call TRBD1 (5 bases). Sequencing was performed on peripheral blood or thyroid tissue (not recorded which). This TCR was recovered from a woman under 30 with Graves' hyperthyroidism. CDR3 nucleotide sequence: TGCAGTACCCCGACAGTCAGAGCAACCTACGAGCAGTACTTC. Protein product: CSTPTVRATYEQYF.